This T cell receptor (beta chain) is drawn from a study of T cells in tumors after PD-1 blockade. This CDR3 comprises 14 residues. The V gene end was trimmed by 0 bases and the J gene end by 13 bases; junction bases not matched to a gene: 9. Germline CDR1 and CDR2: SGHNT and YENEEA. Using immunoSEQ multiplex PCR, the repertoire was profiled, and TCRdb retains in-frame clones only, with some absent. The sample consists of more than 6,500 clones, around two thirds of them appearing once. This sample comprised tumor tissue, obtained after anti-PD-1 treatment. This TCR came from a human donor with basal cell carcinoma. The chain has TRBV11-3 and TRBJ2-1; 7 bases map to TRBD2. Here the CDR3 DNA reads TGTGCCAGCAGCTTAGATCATAGCGGGTTTACACAGTTCTTC. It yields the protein CASSLDHSGFTQFF. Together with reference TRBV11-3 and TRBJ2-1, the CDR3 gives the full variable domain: EAGVVQSPRYKIIEKKQPVAFWCNPISGHNTLYWYLQNLGQGPELLIRYENEEAVDDSQLPKDRFSAERLKGVDSTLKIQPAELGDSAVYLCASSLDHSGFTQFFGPGTRLTVL.